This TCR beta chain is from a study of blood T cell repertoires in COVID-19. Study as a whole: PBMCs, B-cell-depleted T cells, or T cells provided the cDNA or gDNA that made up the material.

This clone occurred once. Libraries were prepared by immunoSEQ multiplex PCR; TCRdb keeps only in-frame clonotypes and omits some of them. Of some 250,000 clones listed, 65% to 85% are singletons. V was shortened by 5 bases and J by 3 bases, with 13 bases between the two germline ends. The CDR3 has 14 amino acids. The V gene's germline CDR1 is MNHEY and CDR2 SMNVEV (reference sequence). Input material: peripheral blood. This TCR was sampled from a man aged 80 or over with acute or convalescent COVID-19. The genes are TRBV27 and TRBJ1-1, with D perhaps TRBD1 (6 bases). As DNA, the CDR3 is TGTGCCAGCAGTCGCGAGGGGGAACACACTGAAGCTTTCTTT. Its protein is CASSREGEHTEAFF.